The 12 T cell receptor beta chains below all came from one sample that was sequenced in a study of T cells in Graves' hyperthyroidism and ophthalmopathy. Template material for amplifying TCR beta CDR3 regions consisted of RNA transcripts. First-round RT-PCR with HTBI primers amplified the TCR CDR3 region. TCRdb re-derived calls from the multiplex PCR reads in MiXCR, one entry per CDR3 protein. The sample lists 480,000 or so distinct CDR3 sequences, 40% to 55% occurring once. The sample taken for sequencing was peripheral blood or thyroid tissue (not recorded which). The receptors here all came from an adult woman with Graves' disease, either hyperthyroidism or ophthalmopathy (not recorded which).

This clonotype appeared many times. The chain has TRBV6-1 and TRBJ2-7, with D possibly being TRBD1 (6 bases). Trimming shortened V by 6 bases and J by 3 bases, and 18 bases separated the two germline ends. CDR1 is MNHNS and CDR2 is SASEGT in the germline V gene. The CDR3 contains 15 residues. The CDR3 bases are TGTGCCAGCAGGGGGGACAAGCGAAGAATCTACGAGCAGTACTTC. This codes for CASRGDKRRIYEQYF.

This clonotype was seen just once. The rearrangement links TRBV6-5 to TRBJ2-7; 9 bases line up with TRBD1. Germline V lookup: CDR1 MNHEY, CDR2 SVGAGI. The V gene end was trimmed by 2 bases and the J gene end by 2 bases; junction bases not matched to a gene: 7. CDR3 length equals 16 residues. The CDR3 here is CASSYLPGTGTYEQYF. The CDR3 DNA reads TGTGCCAGCAGTTACCTCCCCGGGACAGGGACCTACGAGCAGTACTTC.

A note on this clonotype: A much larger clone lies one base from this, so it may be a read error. The CDR3 sequence is CASSEINYGYTF. CDR3 in DNA: TGTGCCAGCAGTGAAATTAACTATGGCTACACCTTC. The chain carries TRBV28 and TRBJ1-2; the D is unclear. CDR3 length equals 12 residues. Per the germline V gene, CDR1 is MDHEN and CDR2 is SYDVKM. The V gene lost 5 bases and the J gene lost 1 base, with 5 bases spanning the gap.

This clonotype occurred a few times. The CDR3 coding sequence is TGTGCCAGCAGACCACAGGGGGGATACTCCTACGAGCAGTACTTC. Encoded protein: CASRPQGGYSYEQYF. V gene TRBV13 combines with J gene TRBJ2-7, with 8 bases aligning to TRBD1. Germline assignment: CDR1 PRHDT and CDR2 FYEKMQ (reference sequence). The CDR3 is 15 residues long. The junction had 7 bases not matched to a gene; V was cut back by 6 bases and J by 0 bases.

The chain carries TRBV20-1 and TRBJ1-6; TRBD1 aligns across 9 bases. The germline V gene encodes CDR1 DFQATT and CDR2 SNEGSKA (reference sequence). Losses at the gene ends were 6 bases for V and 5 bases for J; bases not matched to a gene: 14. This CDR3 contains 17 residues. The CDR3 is CSAPRPGTGLHNSPLHF. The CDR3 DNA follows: TGCAGTGCACCGCGTCCCGGGACAGGGCTTCATAATTCACCCCTCCACTTT.

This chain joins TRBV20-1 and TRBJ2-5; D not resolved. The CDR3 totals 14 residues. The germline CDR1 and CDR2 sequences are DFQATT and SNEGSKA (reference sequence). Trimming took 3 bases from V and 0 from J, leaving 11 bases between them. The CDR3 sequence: CSARRWVDQETQYF. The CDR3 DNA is TGCAGTGCTAGGCGGTGGGTGGACCAAGAGACCCAGTACTTC.

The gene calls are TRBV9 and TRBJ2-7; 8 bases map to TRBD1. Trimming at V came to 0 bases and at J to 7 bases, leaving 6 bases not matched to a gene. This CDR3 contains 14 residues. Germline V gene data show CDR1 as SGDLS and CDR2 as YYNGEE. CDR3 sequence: CASSVEDRAGEQYF. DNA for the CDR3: TGTGCCAGCAGCGTAGAGGACAGGGCAGGGGAGCAGTACTTC.

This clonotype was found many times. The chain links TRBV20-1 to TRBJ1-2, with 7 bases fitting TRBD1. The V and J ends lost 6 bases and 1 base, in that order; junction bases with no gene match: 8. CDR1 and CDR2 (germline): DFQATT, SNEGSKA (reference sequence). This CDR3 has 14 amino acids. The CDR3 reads CSAGTVINNYGYTF. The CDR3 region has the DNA TGCAGTGCAGGGACAGTAATTAATAACTATGGCTACACCTTC.

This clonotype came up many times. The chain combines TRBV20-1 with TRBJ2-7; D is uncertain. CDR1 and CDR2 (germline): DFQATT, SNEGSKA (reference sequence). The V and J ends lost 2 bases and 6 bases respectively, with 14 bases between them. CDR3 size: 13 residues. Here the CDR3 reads CSARNPHNSEQYF. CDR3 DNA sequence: TGCAGTGCTAGAAACCCCCATAATAGCGAGCAGTACTTC.

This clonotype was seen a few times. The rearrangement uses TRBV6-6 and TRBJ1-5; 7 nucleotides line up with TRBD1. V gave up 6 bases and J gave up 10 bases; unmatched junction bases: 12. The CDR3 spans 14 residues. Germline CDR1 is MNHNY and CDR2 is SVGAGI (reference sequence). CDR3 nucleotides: TGTGCCAGCAGCCCCCCGGGACAGAGGGGTCCCCAGCATTTT. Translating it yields CASSPPGQRGPQHF.

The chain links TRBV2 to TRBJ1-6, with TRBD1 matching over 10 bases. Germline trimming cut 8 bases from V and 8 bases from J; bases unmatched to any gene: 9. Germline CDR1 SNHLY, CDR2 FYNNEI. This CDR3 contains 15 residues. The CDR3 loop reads CASDWGTGADSPLHF. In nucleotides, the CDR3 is TGTGCCAGCGACTGGGGGACAGGGGCAGATTCACCCCTCCACTTT.

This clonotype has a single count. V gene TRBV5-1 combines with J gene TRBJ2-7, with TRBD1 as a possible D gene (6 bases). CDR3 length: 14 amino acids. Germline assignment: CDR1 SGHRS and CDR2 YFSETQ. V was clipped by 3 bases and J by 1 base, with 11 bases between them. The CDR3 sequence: CASSSVQGSYEQYF. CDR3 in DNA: TGCGCCAGCAGCTCGGTACAGGGATCCTACGAGCAGTACTTC.